This T cell receptor beta chain came from a study of control samples from healthy donors and cancer patients. Data came from immunoSEQ multiplex PCR; TCRdb stores just in-frame clones and leaves some out. The sample holds 150,000 to 200,000 clones, around 88% seen once. The length of the CDR3 is 15 residues. Germline CDR1 is MNHEY and CDR2 is SMNVEV (reference sequence). The V gene lost 2 bases and the J gene lost 1 base, with 9 bases spanning the gap. The chain has TRBV27 and TRBJ2-4; D may be TRBD2 (5 bases). The receptor was derived from a woman in her 30s in good health. Input material: blood. The CDR3 DNA sequence: TGTGCCAGCAGTTTACCCGGGGATGCCAAAAACATTCAGTACTTC. As protein: CASSLPGDAKNIQYF.